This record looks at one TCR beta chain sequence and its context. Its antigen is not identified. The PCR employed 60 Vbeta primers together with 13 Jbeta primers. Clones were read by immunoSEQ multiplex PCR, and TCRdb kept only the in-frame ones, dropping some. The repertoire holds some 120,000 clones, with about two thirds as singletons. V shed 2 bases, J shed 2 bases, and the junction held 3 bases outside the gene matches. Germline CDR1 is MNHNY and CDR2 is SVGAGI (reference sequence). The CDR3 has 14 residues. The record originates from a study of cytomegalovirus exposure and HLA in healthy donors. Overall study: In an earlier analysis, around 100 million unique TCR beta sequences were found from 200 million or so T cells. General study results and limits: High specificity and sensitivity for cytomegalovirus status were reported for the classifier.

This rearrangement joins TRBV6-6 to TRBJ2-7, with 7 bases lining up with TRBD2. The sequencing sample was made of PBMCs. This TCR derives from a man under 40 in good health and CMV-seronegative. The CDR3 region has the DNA TGTGCCAGCAGTTACACTAGCGAAGCCTACGAGCAGTACTTC. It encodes CASSYTSEAYEQYF.